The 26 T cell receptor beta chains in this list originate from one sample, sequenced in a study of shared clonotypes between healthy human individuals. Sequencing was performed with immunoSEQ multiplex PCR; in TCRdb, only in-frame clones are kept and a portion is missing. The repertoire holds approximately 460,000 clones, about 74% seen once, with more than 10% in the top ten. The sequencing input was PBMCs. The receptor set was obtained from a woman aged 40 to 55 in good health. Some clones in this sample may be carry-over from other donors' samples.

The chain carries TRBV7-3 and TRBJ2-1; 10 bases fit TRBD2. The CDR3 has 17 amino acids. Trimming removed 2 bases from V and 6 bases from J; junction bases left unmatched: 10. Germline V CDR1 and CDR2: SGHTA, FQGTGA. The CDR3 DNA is TGTGCCAGCAGCTTACTCCCAGCGGGAGGGCTTATCAATGAGCAGTTCTTC. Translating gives CASSLLPAGGLINEQFF.

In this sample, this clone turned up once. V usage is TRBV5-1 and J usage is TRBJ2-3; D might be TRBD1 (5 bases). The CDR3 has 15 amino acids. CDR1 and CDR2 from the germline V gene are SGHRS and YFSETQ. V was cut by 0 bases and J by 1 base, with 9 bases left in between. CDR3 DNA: TGCGCCAGCAGCTTGGCTGACAGAGGCACAGATACGCAGTATTTT. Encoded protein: CASSLADRGTDTQYF.

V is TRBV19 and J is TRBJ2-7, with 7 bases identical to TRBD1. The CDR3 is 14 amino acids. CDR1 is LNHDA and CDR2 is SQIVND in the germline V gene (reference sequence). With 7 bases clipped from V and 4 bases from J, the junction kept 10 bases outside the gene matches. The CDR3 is CASTQPGQIYEQYF. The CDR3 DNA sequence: TGTGCCAGTACCCAACCGGGACAGATTTACGAGCAGTACTTC. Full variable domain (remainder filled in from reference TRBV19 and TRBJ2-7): DGGITQSPKYLFRKEGQNVTLSCEQNLNHDAMYWYRQDPGQGLRLIYYSQIVNDFQKGDIAEGYSVSREKKESFPLTVTSAQKNPTAFYLCASTQPGQIYEQYFGPGTRLTVT.

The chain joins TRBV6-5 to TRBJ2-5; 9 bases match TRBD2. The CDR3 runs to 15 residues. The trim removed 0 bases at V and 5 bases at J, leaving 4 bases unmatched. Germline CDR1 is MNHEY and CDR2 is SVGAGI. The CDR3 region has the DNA TGTGCCAGCAGTTACTCGAGACTAGCGGAGGAGACCCAGTACTTC. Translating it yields CASSYSRLAEETQYF.

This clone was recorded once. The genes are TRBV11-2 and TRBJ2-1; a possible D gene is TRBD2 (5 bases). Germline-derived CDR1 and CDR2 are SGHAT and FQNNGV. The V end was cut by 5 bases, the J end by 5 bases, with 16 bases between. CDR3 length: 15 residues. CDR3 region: CASSQVRLPDNEQFF. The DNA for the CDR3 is TGTGCCAGCAGCCAAGTGAGACTACCGGACAATGAGCAGTTCTTC.

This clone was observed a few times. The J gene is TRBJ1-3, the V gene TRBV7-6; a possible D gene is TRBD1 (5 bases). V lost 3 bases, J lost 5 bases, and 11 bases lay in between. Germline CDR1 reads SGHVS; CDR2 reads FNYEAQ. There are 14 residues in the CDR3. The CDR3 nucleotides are TGTGCCAGCAGCTTGGGGCCACCTAGAAACACCATATATTTT. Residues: CASSLGPPRNTIYF.

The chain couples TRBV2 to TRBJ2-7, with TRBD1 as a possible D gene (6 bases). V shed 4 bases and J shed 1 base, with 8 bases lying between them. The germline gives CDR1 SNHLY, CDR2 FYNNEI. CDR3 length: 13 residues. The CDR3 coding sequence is TGTGCCAGCAGTGTGGACAGTTCCTACGAGCAGTACTTC. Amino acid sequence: CASSVDSSYEQYF.

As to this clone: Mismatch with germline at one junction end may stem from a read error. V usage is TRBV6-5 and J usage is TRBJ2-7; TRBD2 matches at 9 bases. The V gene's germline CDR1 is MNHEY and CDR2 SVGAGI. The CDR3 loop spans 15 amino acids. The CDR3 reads CASSRAGTSSHEQYF. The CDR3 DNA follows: TGTGCCAGCAGCCGAGCCGGGACTAGCTCCCACGAGCAGTACTTC.

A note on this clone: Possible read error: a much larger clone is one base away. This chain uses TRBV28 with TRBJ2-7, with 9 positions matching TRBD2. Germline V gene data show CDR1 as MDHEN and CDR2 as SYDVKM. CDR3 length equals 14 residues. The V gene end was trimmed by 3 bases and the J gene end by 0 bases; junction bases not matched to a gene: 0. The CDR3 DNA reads TGTGCCAGCAGTTTTAGCGGGAGCTCCTACGAGCAGTACTTC. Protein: CASSFSGSSYEQYF.

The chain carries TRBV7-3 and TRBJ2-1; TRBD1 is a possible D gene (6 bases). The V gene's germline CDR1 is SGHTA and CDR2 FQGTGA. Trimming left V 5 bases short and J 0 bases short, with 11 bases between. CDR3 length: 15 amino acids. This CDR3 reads CASSQGLSSYNEQFF. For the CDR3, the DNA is TGTGCCAGCAGCCAGGGGCTTAGCTCCTACAATGAGCAGTTCTTC.

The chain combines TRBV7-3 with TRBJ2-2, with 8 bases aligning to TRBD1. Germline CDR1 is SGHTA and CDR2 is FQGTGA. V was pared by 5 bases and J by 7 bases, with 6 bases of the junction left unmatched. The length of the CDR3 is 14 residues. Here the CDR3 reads CASSKDRADGELFF. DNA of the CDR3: TGTGCCAGCAGCAAGGACAGGGCCGACGGGGAGCTGTTTTTT.

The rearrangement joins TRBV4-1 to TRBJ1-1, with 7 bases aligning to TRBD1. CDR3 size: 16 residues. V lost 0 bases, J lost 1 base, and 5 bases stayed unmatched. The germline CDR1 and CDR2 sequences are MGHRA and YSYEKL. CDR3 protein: CASSQDRTGRNTEAFF. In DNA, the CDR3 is TGCGCCAGCAGCCAAGATAGGACAGGCCGGAACACTGAAGCTTTCTTT.

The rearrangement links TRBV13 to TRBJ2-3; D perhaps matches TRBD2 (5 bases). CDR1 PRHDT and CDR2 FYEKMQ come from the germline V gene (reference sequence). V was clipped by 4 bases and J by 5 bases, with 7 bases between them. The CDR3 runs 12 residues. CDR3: CASSSGEDTQYF. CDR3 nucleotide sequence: TGTGCCAGCAGCTCCGGGGAAGATACGCAGTATTTT.

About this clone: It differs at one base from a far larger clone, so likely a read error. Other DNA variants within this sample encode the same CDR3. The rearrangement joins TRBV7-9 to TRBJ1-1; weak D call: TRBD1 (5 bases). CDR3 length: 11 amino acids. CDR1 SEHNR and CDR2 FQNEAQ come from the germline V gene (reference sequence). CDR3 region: CASSPDSKAFF. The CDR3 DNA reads TGTGCTAGCAGCCCCGACAGTAAGGCTTTCTTT.

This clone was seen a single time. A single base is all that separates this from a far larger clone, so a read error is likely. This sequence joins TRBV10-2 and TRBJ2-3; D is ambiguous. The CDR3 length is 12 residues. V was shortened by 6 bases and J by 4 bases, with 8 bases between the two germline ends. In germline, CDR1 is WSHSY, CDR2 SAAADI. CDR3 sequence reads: CASSLNADTQYF. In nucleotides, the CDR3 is TGCGCCAGCAGCCTAAACGCAGATACGCAGTATTTT.

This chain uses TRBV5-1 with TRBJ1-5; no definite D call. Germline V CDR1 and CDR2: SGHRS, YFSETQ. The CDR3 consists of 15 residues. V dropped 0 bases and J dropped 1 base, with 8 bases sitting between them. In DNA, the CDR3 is TGCGCCAGCAGCTTGGAGGCGGCCAGCAATCAGCCCCAGCATTTT. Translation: CASSLEAASNQPQHF. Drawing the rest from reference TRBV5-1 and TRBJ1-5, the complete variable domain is KAGVTQTPRYLIKTRGQQVTLSCSPISGHRSVSWYQQTPGQGLQFLFEYFSETQRNKGNFPGRFSGRQFSNSRSEMNVSTLELGDSALYLCASSLEAASNQPQHFGDGTRLSIL.

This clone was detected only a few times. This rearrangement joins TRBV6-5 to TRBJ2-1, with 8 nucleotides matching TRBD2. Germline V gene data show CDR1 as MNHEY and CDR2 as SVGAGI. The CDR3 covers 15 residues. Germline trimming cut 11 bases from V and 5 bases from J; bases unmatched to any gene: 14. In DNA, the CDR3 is TGTGCCCAGATGGGGACGGGACTAGACGACAATGAGCAGTTCTTC. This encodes CAQMGTGLDDNEQFF.

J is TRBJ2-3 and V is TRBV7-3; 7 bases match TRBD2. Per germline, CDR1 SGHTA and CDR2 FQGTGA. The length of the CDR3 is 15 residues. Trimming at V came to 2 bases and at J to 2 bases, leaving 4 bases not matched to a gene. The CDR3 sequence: CASSLGLVDTDTQYF. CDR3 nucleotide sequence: TGTGCCAGCAGCTTAGGACTAGTTGACACAGATACGCAGTATTTT.

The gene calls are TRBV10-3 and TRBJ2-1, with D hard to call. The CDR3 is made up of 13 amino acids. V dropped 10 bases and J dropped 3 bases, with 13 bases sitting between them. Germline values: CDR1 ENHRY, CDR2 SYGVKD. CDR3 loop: CASGGGDYNEQFF. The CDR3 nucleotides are TGTGCCAGCGGCGGCGGAGACTACAATGAGCAGTTCTTC.

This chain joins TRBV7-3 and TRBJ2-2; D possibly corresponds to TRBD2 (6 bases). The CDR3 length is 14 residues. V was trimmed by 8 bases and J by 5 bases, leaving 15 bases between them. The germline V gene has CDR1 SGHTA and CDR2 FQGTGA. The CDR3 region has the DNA TGTGCCAGCGGCGGCGGGATGGGGACCGGGGAGCTGTTTTTT. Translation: CASGGGMGTGELFF.

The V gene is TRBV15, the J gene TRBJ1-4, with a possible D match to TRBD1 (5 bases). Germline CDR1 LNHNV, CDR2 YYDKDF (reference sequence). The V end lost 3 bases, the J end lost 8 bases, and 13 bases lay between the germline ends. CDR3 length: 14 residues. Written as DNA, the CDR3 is TGTGCCACCAGCAGGGGGGTGTCTGGCGAAAAACTGTTTTTT. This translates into CATSRGVSGEKLFF.

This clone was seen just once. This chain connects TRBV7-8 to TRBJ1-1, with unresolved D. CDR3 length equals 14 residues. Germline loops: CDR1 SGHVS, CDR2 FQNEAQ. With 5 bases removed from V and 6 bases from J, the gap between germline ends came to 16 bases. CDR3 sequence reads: CASSRFVGGAEAFF. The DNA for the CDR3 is TGTGCCAGCAGCCGGTTCGTCGGCGGGGCTGAAGCTTTCTTT.

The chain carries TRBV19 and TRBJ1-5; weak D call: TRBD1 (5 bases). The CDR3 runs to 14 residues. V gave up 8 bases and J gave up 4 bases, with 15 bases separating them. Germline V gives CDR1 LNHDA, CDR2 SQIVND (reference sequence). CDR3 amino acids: CASGGSSLNQPQHF. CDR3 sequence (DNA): TGTGCCAGTGGGGGGAGCAGCCTAAATCAGCCCCAGCATTTT.

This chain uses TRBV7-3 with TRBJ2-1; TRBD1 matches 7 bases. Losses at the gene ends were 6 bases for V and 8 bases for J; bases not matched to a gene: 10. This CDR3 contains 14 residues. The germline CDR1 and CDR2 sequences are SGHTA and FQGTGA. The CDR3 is CASRVGRGSDEQFF. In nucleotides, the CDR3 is TGTGCCAGCAGGGTAGGCAGGGGGAGCGATGAGCAGTTCTTC.

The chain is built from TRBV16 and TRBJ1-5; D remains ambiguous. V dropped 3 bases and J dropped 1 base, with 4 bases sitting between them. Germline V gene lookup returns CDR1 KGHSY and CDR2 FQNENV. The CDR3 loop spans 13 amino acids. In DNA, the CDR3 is TGTGCCAGCAGCCAGAGGAGCAATCAGCCCCAGCATTTT. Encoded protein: CASSQRSNQPQHF.

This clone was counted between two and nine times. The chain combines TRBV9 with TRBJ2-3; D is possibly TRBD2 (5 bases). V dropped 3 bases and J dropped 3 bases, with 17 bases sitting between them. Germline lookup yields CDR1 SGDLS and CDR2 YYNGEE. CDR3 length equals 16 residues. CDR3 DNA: TGTGCCAGCAGCGCCCTTTCGGGAACCCTGACAGATACGCAGTATTTT. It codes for CASSALSGTLTDTQYF.